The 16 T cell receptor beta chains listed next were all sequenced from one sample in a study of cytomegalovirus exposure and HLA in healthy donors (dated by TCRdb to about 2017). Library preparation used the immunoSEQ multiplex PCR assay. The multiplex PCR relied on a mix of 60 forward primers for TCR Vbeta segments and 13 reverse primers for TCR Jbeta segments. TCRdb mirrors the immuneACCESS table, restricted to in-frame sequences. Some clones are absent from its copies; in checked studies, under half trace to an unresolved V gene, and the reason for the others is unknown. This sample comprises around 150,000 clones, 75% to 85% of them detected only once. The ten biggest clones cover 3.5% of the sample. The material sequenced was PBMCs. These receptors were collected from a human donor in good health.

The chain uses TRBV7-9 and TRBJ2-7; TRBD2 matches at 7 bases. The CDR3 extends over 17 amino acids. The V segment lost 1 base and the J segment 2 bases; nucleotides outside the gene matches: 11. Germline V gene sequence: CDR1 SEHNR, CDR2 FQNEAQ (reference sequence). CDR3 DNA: TGTGCCAGCAGCTTAGGCCTTGGGGGGGGGTTGACCTACGAGCAGTACTTC. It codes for CASSLGLGGGLTYEQYF.

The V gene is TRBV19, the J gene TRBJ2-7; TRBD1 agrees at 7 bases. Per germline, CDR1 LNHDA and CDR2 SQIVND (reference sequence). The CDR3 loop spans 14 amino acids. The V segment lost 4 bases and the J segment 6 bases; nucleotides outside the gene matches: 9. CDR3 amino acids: CASSTRDSWFEQYF. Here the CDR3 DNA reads TGTGCCAGTAGTACCAGGGACAGCTGGTTCGAGCAGTACTTC.

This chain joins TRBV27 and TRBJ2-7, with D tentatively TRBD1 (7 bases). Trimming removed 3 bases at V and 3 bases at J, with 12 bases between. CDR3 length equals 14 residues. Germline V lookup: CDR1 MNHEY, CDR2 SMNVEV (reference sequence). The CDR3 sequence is CASSFRQGGYEQYF. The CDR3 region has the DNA TGTGCCAGCAGTTTCCGACAGGGAGGCTACGAGCAGTACTTC.

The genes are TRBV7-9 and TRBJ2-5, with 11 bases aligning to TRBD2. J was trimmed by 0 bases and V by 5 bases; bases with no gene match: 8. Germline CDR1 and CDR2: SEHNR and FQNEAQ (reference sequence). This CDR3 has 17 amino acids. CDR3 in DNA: TGTGCCAGCAGCCGCGGTGCACTAGCGGGGGACCAAGAGACCCAGTACTTC. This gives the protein CASSRGALAGDQETQYF.

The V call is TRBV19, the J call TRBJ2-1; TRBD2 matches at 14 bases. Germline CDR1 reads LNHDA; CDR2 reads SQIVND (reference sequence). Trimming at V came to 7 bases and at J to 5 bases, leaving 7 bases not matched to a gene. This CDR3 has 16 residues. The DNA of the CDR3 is TGTGCCAGTACCCGACTAGCGGGAGGGCCCCACAATGAGCAGTTCTTC. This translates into CASTRLAGGPHNEQFF.

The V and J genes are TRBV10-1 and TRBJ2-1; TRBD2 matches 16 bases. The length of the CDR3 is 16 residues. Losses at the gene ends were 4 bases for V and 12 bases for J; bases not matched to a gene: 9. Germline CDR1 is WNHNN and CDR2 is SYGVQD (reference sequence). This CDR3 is CASSASGTSGGAGQFF. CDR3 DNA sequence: TGCGCCAGCAGTGCCTCCGGGACTAGCGGGGGGGCTGGGCAGTTCTTC.

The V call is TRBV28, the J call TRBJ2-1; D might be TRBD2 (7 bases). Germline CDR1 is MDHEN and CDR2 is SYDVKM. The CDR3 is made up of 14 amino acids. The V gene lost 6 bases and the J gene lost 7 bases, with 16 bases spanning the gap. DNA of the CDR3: TGTGCCAGCAGAGGGAGGGGGAGCGGGAATGAGCAGTTCTTC. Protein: CASRGRGSGNEQFF.

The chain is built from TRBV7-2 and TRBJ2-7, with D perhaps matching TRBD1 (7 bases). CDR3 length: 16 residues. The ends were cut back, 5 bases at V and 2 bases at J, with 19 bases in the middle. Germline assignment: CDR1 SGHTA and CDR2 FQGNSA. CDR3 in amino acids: CASSVRGDGSTYEQYF. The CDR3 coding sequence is TGTGCCAGCAGCGTCAGGGGGGACGGCAGTACCTACGAGCAGTACTTC.

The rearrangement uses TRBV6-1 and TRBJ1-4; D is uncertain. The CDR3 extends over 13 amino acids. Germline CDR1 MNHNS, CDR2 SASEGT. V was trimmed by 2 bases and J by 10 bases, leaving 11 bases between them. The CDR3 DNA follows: TGTGCCAGCAGTGAAATTTTGGGAGGAAAACTGTTTTTT. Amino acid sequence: CASSEILGGKLFF.

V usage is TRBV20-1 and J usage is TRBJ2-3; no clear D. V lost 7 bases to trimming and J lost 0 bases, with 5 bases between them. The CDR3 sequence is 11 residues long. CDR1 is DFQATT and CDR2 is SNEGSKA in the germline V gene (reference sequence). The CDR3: CSVLSTDTQYF. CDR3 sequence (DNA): TGCAGTGTTCTTAGCACAGATACGCAGTATTTT.

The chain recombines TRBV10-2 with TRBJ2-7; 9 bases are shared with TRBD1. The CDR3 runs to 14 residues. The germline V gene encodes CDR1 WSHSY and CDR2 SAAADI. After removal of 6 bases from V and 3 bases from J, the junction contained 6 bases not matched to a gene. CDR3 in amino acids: CASRTGTGNYEQYF. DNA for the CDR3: TGCGCCAGCAGGACCGGGACAGGGAACTACGAGCAGTACTTC.

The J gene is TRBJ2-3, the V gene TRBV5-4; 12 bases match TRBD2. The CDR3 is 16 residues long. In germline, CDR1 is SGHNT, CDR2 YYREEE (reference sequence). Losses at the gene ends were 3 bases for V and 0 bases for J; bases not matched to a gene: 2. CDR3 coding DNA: TGTGCCAGCAGCTGGACTAGCGGGGCTAGCACAGATACGCAGTATTTT. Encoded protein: CASSWTSGASTDTQYF.

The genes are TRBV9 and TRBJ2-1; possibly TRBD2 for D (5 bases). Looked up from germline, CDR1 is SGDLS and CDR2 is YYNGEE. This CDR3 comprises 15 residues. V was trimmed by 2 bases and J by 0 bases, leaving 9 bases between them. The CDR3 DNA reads TGTGCCAGCAGCGTTAGCGATAGCTCCTACAATGAGCAGTTCTTC. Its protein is CASSVSDSSYNEQFF.

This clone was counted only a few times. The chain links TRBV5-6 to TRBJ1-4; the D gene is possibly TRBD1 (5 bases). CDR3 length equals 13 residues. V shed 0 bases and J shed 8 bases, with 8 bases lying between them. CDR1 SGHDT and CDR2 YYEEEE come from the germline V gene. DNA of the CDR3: TGTGCCAGCAGCTTGGCAGGGAACGAAAAACTGTTTTTT. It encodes CASSLAGNEKLFF.

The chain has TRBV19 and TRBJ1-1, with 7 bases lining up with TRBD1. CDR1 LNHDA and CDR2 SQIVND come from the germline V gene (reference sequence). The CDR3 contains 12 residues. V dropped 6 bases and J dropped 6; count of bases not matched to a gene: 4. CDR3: CASRTGLSEAFF. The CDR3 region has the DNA TGTGCCAGTAGGACAGGGCTGTCTGAAGCTTTCTTT.

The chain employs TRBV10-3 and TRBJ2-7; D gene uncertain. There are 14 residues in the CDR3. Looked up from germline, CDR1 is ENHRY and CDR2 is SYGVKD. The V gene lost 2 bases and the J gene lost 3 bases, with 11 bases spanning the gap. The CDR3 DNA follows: TGTGCCATCAGTGAGCGGAGATCTAACTACGAGCAGTACTTC. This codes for CAISERRSNYEQYF.